Below are 13 T cell receptor beta chains sequenced from a single sample in a study of memory CD4+ T cells and cytomegalovirus serostatus. Produced via immunoSEQ multiplex PCR; TCRdb's table is partial and in-frame only. Of tens of thousands of clones detected, just under 80% appear once; the ten largest clones hold 0.77%. The sort gate was single viable CD3+CD4+CD8-CD45RO+ cells for memory CD4+ T cells. Specimen: memory CD4+ T cells from blood. Every receptor here comes from an adult in good health and CMV-seronegative.

This clone came up a few times. The gene calls are TRBV29-1 and TRBJ1-2; a possible D gene is TRBD1 (5 bases). From germline, CDR1 is SQVTM and CDR2 ANQGSEA. With 6 bases removed from V and 8 bases from J, the gap between germline ends came to 16 bases. This CDR3 comprises 12 residues. CDR3 residues: CSVSAGIMGYTF. The CDR3 region has the DNA TGCAGCGTATCCGCAGGGATTATGGGCTACACCTTC.

As concerns this clone: The sample has other DNA sequences that encode this CDR3 too. This sequence joins TRBV7-2 and TRBJ1-1, with D maybe TRBD1 (5 bases). Per the germline V gene, CDR1 is SGHTA and CDR2 is FQGNSA. Trimming cost V 1 base and J 1 base, with 7 bases left between them. The length of the CDR3 is 14 residues. In nucleotides, the CDR3 is TGTGCCAGCAGCTTAGAAGGGGAGAACACTGAAGCTTTCTTT. It encodes CASSLEGENTEAFF. Full variable domain (missing parts from reference TRBV7-2 and TRBJ1-1): GAGVSQSPSNKVTEKGKDVELRCDPISGHTALYWYRQSLGQGLEFLIYFQGNSAPDKSGLPSDRFSAERTGGSVSTLTIQRTQQEDSAVYLCASSLEGENTEAFFGQGTRLTVV.

V and J are TRBV5-6 and TRBJ1-1; D gene ambiguous. The V gene's germline CDR1 is SGHDT and CDR2 YYEEEE. Trimming left V 2 bases short and J 1 base short, with 3 bases between. This CDR3 is 12 amino acids long. CDR3 coding DNA: TGTGCCAGCAGCTTTAAGAACACTGAAGCTTTCTTT. It is translated as CASSFKNTEAFF.

V gene TRBV9 combines with J gene TRBJ1-2, with D possibly being TRBD1 (5 bases). Trimming took 0 bases from V and 7 from J, leaving 13 bases between them. Germline values: CDR1 SGDLS, CDR2 YYNGEE. CDR3 length equals 14 residues. The CDR3 DNA reads TGTGCCAGCAGCGTAGGGGGGATAGGTAGTGGCTACACCTTC. Amino acid sequence: CASSVGGIGSGYTF.

This chain joins TRBV4-1 and TRBJ1-4, with D tentatively TRBD1 (6 bases). Germline loops: CDR1 MGHRA, CDR2 YSYEKL. The CDR3 contains 14 residues. The ends were cut back, 1 base at V and 8 bases at J, with 11 bases in the middle. For the CDR3, the DNA is TGCGCCAGCAGCCAAGTAGAGAGGGGGGAAAAACTGTTTTTT. Its translation is CASSQVERGEKLFF.

The chain has TRBV5-1 and TRBJ2-5; D gene ambiguous. The CDR3 extends over 14 amino acids. Trimming left V 2 bases short and J 4 bases short, with 12 bases between. CDR1 and CDR2 (germline): SGHRS, YFSETQ. DNA for the CDR3: TGCGCCAGCAGCTTAAGGGAAGGCGGAGAGACCCAGTACTTC. This encodes CASSLREGGETQYF.

This clone has just a few counts. This chain connects TRBV18 to TRBJ1-3, with D unclear. Germline CDR1 and CDR2: KGHSH and LQKENI. CDR3 length equals 16 residues. V lost 0 bases and J lost 4, with 13 bases in between. The CDR3 coding sequence is TGTGCCAGCTCACCACCGGGATCACCATGGGGAAACACCATATATTTT. It encodes CASSPPGSPWGNTIYF.

The V and J genes are TRBV5-6 and TRBJ1-2; 7 bases align to TRBD1. CDR1 is SGHDT and CDR2 is YYEEEE in the germline V gene. V lost 1 base to trimming and J lost 4 bases; unmatched junction nucleotides: 4. The CDR3 runs to 14 residues. The chain's CDR3 is CASSLIGQAYGYTF. CDR3 coding DNA: TGTGCCAGCAGCTTGATTGGACAGGCCTATGGCTACACCTTC.

The chain employs TRBV2 and TRBJ1-2; D is undetermined. The CDR3 loop spans 13 amino acids. The V end was cut by 3 bases, the J end by 2 bases, with 7 bases between. Germline-derived CDR1 and CDR2 are SNHLY and FYNNEI. This CDR3 is CASSDSRNYGYTF. In DNA, the CDR3 is TGTGCCAGCAGTGACAGCCGGAACTATGGCTACACCTTC.

The chain recombines TRBV30 with TRBJ1-1; no definite D call. The V and J ends lost 3 bases and 2 bases respectively, with 10 bases between them. Germline lookup yields CDR1 GTSNPN and CDR2 SVGIG (reference sequence). This CDR3 has 13 amino acids. Written as DNA, the CDR3 is TGTGCCTGGAGGACGGAAAGAAACACTGAAGCTTTCTTT. This codes for CAWRTERNTEAFF. The full variable domain, its missing parts supplied by reference TRBV30 and TRBJ1-1, is SQTIHQWPATLVQPVGSPLSLECTVEGTSNPNLYWYRQAAGRGLQLLFYSVGIGQISSEVPQNLSASRPQDRQFILSSKKLLLSDSGFYLCAWRTERNTEAFFGQGTRLTVV.

V is TRBV5-1 and J is TRBJ1-4; 8 nucleotides line up with TRBD1. V shed 5 bases, J shed 8 bases, and the junction held 8 bases outside the gene matches. Germline V gives CDR1 SGHRS, CDR2 YFSETQ. The CDR3 consists of 14 residues. The CDR3 sequence: CASRSDRGGEKLFF. The CDR3 nucleotides read TGCGCCAGCAGATCCGACAGGGGTGGAGAAAAACTGTTTTTT.

The V and J genes are TRBV7-8 and TRBJ1-1; possible D gene TRBD1, 6 bases. The CDR3 contains 13 residues. V was cut by 3 bases and J by 5 bases, with 10 bases left in between. Germline-derived CDR1 and CDR2 are SGHVS and FQNEAQ. The CDR3 here is CASSLNRVTEAFF. The CDR3 coding sequence is TGTGCCAGCAGCTTGAACAGGGTGACTGAAGCTTTCTTT.

The V gene is TRBV30, the J gene TRBJ2-7, with unresolved D. The CDR3 spans 14 residues. The V gene's germline CDR1 is GTSNPN and CDR2 SVGIG (reference sequence). V was cut by 4 bases and J by 4 bases, with 17 bases left in between. The CDR3 DNA is TGTGCCTGGACCTTTTCGGATATAGGGTACGAGCAGTACTTC. Protein: CAWTFSDIGYEQYF. Complete variable domain (other parts from reference TRBV30 and TRBJ2-7): SQTIHQWPATLVQPVGSPLSLECTVEGTSNPNLYWYRQAAGRGLQLLFYSVGIGQISSEVPQNLSASRPQDRQFILSSKKLLLSDSGFYLCAWTFSDIGYEQYFGPGTRLTVT.